A single sample is the source of the 29 T cell receptor beta chains below, sequenced in a study of cytomegalovirus exposure and HLA in healthy donors. Assay: immunoSEQ multiplex PCR; the TCRdb copy retains only in-frame clones and omits some. The table lists about 56,000 clones, around nine tenths of them singletons. The specimen was PBMCs. These receptor sequences come from a man in his late teens or twenties in good health and CMV-seronegative.

The V gene is TRBV4-3, the J gene TRBJ2-7; 8 nucleotides match TRBD1. The germline gives CDR1 LGHNA, CDR2 YSLEER. V dropped 1 base and J dropped 5; count of bases not matched to a gene: 22. The CDR3 consists of 20 residues. CDR3 in DNA: TGCGCCAGCAGCCAAGCAATCCCAATCCACCAGGGGCAGGGGGCAGACGAGCAGTACTTC. Protein product: CASSQAIPIHQGQGADEQYF.

The V gene is TRBV6-5, the J gene TRBJ2-1; possibly TRBD2 for D (6 bases). CDR3 length equals 13 residues. V lost 8 bases and J lost 2, with 10 bases in between. CDR1 and CDR2 from the germline V gene are MNHEY and SVGAGI. CDR3 loop: CASSSVAYNEQFF. The CDR3 DNA sequence: TGTGCCAGCTCTAGCGTAGCCTACAATGAGCAGTTCTTC.

V and J are TRBV6-6 and TRBJ2-7; possibly TRBD1 for D (5 bases). CDR3 length equals 14 residues. V was clipped by 2 bases and J by 3 bases, with 11 bases between them. Germline lookup yields CDR1 MNHNY and CDR2 SVGAGI (reference sequence). As DNA, the CDR3 is TGTGCCAGCAGTTACAAGGGGCCGGGCTACGAGCAGTACTTC. This sequence encodes CASSYKGPGYEQYF.

Here the CDR3 DNA reads TGTGCCAGCAGCTTCGGTAGCACAGATACGCAGTATTTT. This codes for CASSFGSTDTQYF. The chain recombines TRBV5-6 with TRBJ2-3; no definite D call. The CDR3 is 13 residues long. The germline V and J ends were trimmed by 2 bases and 0 bases, with 4 bases remaining between them. Looked up from germline, CDR1 is SGHDT and CDR2 is YYEEEE.

The chain recombines TRBV11-2 with TRBJ2-2; D possibly corresponds to TRBD1 (7 bases). The V end was cut by 7 bases, the J end by 7 bases, with 19 bases between. This CDR3 has 15 residues. The germline gives CDR1 SGHAT, CDR2 FQNNGV. The CDR3: CASTQGQRVVGELFF. CDR3 DNA sequence: TGTGCCAGCACCCAGGGACAGCGGGTGGTCGGGGAGCTGTTTTTT.

The V call is TRBV7-9, the J call TRBJ2-7; the match to TRBD2 covers 8 bases. The germline V gene has CDR1 SEHNR and CDR2 FQNEAQ (reference sequence). V lost 4 bases, J lost 3 bases, and 8 bases stayed unmatched. CDR3 length equals 15 residues. The CDR3 sequence: CASSSFGRADYEQYF. The CDR3 region has the DNA TGTGCCAGCAGCTCCTTCGGGAGGGCCGACTACGAGCAGTACTTC.

V gene TRBV5-8 combines with J gene TRBJ1-2, with D tentatively TRBD1 (6 bases). There are 12 residues in the CDR3. The germline V gene encodes CDR1 SGHTS and CDR2 YDEGEE. Trimming left V 10 bases short and J 6 bases short, with 16 bases between. CDR3 nucleotides: TGTGCCCTCAGCCAGGGGCAGGATGGCTACACCTTC. Amino acid sequence: CALSQGQDGYTF.

This clone came up once. V gene TRBV7-2 combines with J gene TRBJ2-6, with a possible D match to TRBD1 (6 bases). V gave up 5 bases and J gave up 4 bases, with 12 bases separating them. Per the germline V gene, CDR1 is SGHTA and CDR2 is FQGNSA. The CDR3 extends over 15 amino acids. The CDR3 sequence is CASSITGSGANVLTF. The CDR3 DNA reads TGTGCCAGCAGCATTACAGGGTCAGGGGCCAACGTCCTGACTTTC.

This clone was counted once. The chain employs TRBV7-2 and TRBJ2-7; D gene unclear. In germline, CDR1 is SGHTA, CDR2 FQGNSA. Trimming cost V 5 bases and J 4 bases, with 6 bases left between them. There are 11 residues in the CDR3. The CDR3 DNA follows: TGTGCCAGCAGCAATTCATACGAGCAGTACTTC. Protein: CASSNSYEQYF. Combining the CDR3 with reference TRBV7-2 and TRBJ2-7 gives the whole variable domain GAGVSQSPSNKVTEKGKDVELRCDPISGHTALYWYRQSLGQGLEFLIYFQGNSAPDKSGLPSDRFSAERTGGSVSTLTIQRTQQEDSAVYLCASSNSYEQYFGPGTRLTVT.

V usage is TRBV19 and J usage is TRBJ2-5; 13 nucleotides match TRBD2. The germline V gene encodes CDR1 LNHDA and CDR2 SQIVND (reference sequence). V lost 3 bases and J lost 5; bases outside the gene matches: 9. CDR3 length: 17 residues. For the CDR3, the DNA is TGTGCCAGTAGTATCGGCGGACTAGCGGGAGCCGTTGAGACCCAGTACTTC. Protein sequence: CASSIGGLAGAVETQYF.

The chain employs TRBV10-3 and TRBJ2-7; possible D gene TRBD2, 5 bases. Germline lookup yields CDR1 ENHRY and CDR2 SYGVKD. Deletions cut 7 bases from V and 0 bases from J, with 13 bases between. The CDR3 has 14 amino acids. The CDR3 loop is CAIMEGTSSYEQYF. DNA of the CDR3: TGTGCCATCATGGAAGGTACTAGCTCCTACGAGCAGTACTTC.

The J gene is TRBJ2-2, the V gene TRBV28, with D perhaps matching TRBD1 (6 bases). Germline loops: CDR1 MDHEN, CDR2 SYDVKM. The V end was cut by 6 bases, the J end by 4 bases, with 9 bases between. CDR3 length equals 13 residues. The CDR3 reads CASSYRATGELFF. CDR3 coding DNA: TGTGCCAGCAGCTACAGGGCCACCGGGGAGCTGTTTTTT.

The chain is built from TRBV9 and TRBJ2-1; 10 bases are shared with TRBD2. The J segment lost 6 bases and the V segment lost 0 bases, leaving 6 bases of the junction unmatched. Germline V lookup: CDR1 SGDLS, CDR2 YYNGEE. CDR3 length: 16 residues. The CDR3 loop is CASSVGAGGHGNEQFF. The CDR3 DNA is TGTGCCAGCAGCGTAGGAGCGGGAGGGCACGGCAATGAGCAGTTCTTC. Combining the CDR3 with reference TRBV9 and TRBJ2-1 gives the whole variable domain DSGVTQTPKHLITATGQRVTLRCSPRSGDLSVYWYQQSLDQGLQFLIQYYNGEERAKGNILERFSAQQFPDLHSELNLSSLELGDSALYFCASSVGAGGHGNEQFFGPGTRLTVL.

V and J are TRBV11-2 and TRBJ2-1; D not resolved. Germline V gene lookup returns CDR1 SGHAT and CDR2 FQNNGV. V lost 3 bases to trimming and J lost 2 bases, with 5 bases between them. The CDR3 is made up of 13 amino acids. The CDR3 coding sequence is TGTGCCAGCAGCTTCGAGACCTACAATGAGCAGTTCTTC. Encoded protein: CASSFETYNEQFF.

The chain carries TRBV9 and TRBJ2-5; 9 nucleotides agree with TRBD1. Germline-derived CDR1 and CDR2 are SGDLS and YYNGEE. Trimming cost V 2 bases and J 5 bases; bases outside gene matches: 7. The CDR3 is made up of 15 amino acids. The CDR3 DNA follows: TGTGCCAGCAGCGTGGGGACAGGGTCGATGGAGACCCAGTACTTC. It yields the protein CASSVGTGSMETQYF.

The V gene is TRBV10-2, the J gene TRBJ1-3; D is possibly TRBD1 (5 bases). This CDR3 is 16 amino acids long. CDR1 and CDR2 from the germline V gene are WSHSY and SAAADI. The V gene lost 8 bases and the J gene lost 4 bases, with 21 bases spanning the gap. The CDR3 region is CASGTFREGYGNTIYF. The CDR3 DNA reads as TGCGCCAGCGGGACCTTCAGGGAGGGCTACGGAAACACCATATATTTT.

V usage is TRBV7-9 and J usage is TRBJ1-5; 8 bases are shared with TRBD1. Germline V CDR1 and CDR2: SEHNR, FQNEAQ (reference sequence). The CDR3 spans 15 residues. Trimming removed 4 bases from V and 1 base from J; junction bases left unmatched: 3. The CDR3 reads CASSSNRGSNQPQHF. CDR3 coding DNA: TGTGCCAGCAGCTCTAACAGGGGGAGCAATCAGCCCCAGCATTTT. Looking up the rest from reference TRBV7-9 and TRBJ1-5 gives the full variable domain: DTGVSQNPRHKITKRGQNVTFRCDPISEHNRLYWYRQTLGQGPEFLTYFQNEAQLEKSRLLSDRFSAERPKGSFSTLEIQRTEQGDSAMYLCASSSNRGSNQPQHFGDGTRLSIL.

This sequence joins TRBV5-4 and TRBJ2-7, with 9 bases matching TRBD1. This CDR3 region has 15 residues. Per germline, CDR1 SGHNT and CDR2 YYREEE (reference sequence). Unmatched junction bases numbered 8, after V lost 4 bases and J lost 3 bases. DNA for the CDR3: TGTGCCAGCAGCCAAGATGAGACAGGGGGCTACGAGCAGTACTTC. Protein product: CASSQDETGGYEQYF.

The J gene is TRBJ2-1, the V gene TRBV20-1; D remains unclear. Trimming pared 3 bases from V and 5 bases from J, leaving 5 bases between. The CDR3 sequence is 11 residues long. Germline loops: CDR1 DFQATT, CDR2 SNEGSKA (reference sequence). This CDR3 is CSASGDNEQFF. The CDR3 nucleotides read TGCAGTGCTAGTGGAGACAATGAGCAGTTCTTC.

The J gene is TRBJ2-3, the V gene TRBV14; no clear D. Per germline, CDR1 SGHDN and CDR2 FVKESK. The CDR3 has 15 amino acids. V lost 1 base to trimming and J lost 2 bases, with 10 bases between them. DNA of the CDR3: TGTGCCAGCAGCCAAGGTAGAGTCTACACAGATACGCAGTATTTT. Translated: CASSQGRVYTDTQYF.

The chain couples TRBV7-9 to TRBJ1-1; the D is unclear. Trimming left V 5 bases short and J 4 bases short, with 8 bases between. Germline V gene data show CDR1 as SEHNR and CDR2 as FQNEAQ (reference sequence). This CDR3 spans 12 amino acids. This CDR3 reads CASSHSFTEAFF. CDR3 sequence (DNA): TGTGCCAGCAGCCACAGTTTCACTGAAGCTTTCTTT.

This chain connects TRBV5-6 to TRBJ2-1; 13 nucleotides line up with TRBD2. CDR3 size: 14 residues. The V segment lost 4 bases and the J segment 13 bases; nucleotides outside the gene matches: 8. The V gene's germline CDR1 is SGHDT and CDR2 YYEEEE. The CDR3 here is CASSQRGLAGNQFF. DNA for the CDR3: TGTGCCAGCAGCCAAAGGGGACTAGCGGGGAATCAGTTCTTC.

This rearrangement joins TRBV5-1 to TRBJ2-7; unclear D gene. V gave up 4 bases and J gave up 0 bases, with 14 bases separating them. CDR3 length: 15 residues. CDR1 and CDR2 from the germline V gene are SGHRS and YFSETQ. The CDR3 nucleotides read TGCGCCAGCAGCCAGAGTGTATCTAGCTCCTACGAGCAGTACTTC. It translates to CASSQSVSSSYEQYF.

The chain carries TRBV27 and TRBJ2-5; 11 bases agree with TRBD2. This CDR3 contains 14 residues. Germline lookup yields CDR1 MNHEY and CDR2 SMNVEV (reference sequence). The junction had 5 bases not matched to a gene; V was cut back by 8 bases and J by 3 bases. CDR3 sequence: CASAALAGEETQYF. The CDR3 DNA reads as TGTGCCAGCGCCGCACTAGCGGGAGAAGAGACCCAGTACTTC.

This chain uses TRBV28 with TRBJ1-2, with D hard to call. CDR1 is MDHEN and CDR2 is SYDVKM in the germline V gene. This CDR3 is built from 14 residues. Trimming left V 3 bases short and J 3 bases short, with 11 bases between. In nucleotides, the CDR3 is TGTGCCAGCAGTTTTGGGCAGCAAGACTATGGCTACACCTTC. It encodes CASSFGQQDYGYTF.

The genes are TRBV7-9 and TRBJ1-1, with TRBD1 as a possible D gene (6 bases). The V end was cut by 1 base, the J end by 4 bases, with 10 bases between. Germline assignment: CDR1 SEHNR and CDR2 FQNEAQ (reference sequence). The CDR3 spans 14 residues. The CDR3 nucleotides are TGTGCCAGCAGCTTAGGAGGGGGGGCCACTGAAGCTTTCTTT. It codes for CASSLGGGATEAFF.

The V and J genes are TRBV27 and TRBJ1-4; D is undetermined. Trimming stripped 2 bases from V and 5 bases from J, with 12 bases between. Germline V lookup: CDR1 MNHEY, CDR2 SMNVEV (reference sequence). The CDR3 has 15 residues. The CDR3 loop reads CASSLGFNTNEKLFF. CDR3 coding DNA: TGTGCCAGCAGTTTAGGTTTTAATACAAATGAAAAACTGTTTTTT.

J is TRBJ1-2 and V is TRBV7-2; D call uncertain. Germline CDR1 is SGHTA and CDR2 is FQGNSA. V was clipped by 5 bases and J by 6 bases, with 19 bases between them. The CDR3 contains 15 residues. CDR3 sequence reads: CASSPYRWESDGYTF. The CDR3, as DNA: TGTGCCAGCAGCCCATACCGTTGGGAGTCGGATGGCTACACCTTC.

The chain carries TRBV7-6 and TRBJ2-3, with D possibly matching TRBD1 (6 bases). V was clipped by 1 base and J by 1 base, with 9 bases between them. CDR3 length: 15 amino acids. Germline CDR1 reads SGHVS; CDR2 reads FNYEAQ. The CDR3 DNA reads TGTGCCAGCAGCTTAGAGGGGGTACGCACAGATACGCAGTATTTT. Protein sequence: CASSLEGVRTDTQYF.